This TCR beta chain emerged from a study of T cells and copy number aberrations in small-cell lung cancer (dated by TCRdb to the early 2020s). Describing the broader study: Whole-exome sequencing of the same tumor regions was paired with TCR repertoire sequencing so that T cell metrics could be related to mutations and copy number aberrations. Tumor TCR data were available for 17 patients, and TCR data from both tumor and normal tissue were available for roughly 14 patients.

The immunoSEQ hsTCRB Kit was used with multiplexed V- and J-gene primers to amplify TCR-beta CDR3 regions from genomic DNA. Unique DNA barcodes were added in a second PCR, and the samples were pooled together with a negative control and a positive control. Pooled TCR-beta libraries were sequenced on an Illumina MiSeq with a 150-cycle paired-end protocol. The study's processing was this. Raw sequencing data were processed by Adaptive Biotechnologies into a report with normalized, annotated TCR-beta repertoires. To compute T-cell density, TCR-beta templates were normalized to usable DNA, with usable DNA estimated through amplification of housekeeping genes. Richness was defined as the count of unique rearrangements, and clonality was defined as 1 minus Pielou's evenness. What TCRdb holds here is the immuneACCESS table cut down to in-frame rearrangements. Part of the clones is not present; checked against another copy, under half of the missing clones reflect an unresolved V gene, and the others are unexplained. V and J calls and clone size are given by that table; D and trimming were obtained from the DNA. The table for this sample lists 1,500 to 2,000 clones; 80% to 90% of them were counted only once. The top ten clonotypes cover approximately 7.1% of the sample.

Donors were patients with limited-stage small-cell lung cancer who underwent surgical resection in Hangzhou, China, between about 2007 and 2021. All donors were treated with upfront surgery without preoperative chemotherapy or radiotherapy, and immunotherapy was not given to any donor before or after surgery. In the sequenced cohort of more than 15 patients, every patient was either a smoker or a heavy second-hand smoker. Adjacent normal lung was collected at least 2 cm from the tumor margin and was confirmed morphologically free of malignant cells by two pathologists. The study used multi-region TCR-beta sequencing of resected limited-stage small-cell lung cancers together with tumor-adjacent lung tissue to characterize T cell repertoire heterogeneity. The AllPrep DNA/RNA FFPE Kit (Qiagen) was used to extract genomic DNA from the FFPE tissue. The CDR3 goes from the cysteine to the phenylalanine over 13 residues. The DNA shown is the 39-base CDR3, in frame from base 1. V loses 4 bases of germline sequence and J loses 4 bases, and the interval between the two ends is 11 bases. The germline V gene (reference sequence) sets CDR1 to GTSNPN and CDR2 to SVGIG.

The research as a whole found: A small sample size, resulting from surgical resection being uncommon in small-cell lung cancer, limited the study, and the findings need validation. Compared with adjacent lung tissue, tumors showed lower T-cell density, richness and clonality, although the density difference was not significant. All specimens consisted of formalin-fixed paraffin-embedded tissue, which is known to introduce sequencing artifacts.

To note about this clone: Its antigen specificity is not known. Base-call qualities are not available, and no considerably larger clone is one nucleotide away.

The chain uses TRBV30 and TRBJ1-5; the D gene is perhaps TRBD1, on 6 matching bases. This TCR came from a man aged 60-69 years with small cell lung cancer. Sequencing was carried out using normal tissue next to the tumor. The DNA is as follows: TGTGCCTGGAACACAGGGAGGAATCAGCCCCAGCATTTT. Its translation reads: CAWNTGRNQPQHF. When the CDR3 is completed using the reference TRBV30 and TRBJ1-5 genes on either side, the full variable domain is SQTIHQWPATLVQPVGSPLSLECTVEGTSNPNLYWYRQAAGRGLQLLFYSVGIGQISSEVPQNLSASRPQDRQFILSSKKLLLSDSGFYLCAWNTGRNQPQHFGDGTRLSIL.